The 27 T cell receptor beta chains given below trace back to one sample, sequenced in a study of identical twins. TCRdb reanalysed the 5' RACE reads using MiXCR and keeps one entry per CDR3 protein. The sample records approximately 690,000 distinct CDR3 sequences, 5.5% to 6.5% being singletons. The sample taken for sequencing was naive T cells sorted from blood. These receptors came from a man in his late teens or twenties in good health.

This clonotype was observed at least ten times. The CDR3 DNA follows: TGCAGCGTTGAAGCCAGGACCTCGAGAGGGAACTACGAGCAGTACGTC. It codes for CSVEARTSRGNYEQYV. The J gene is TRBJ2-7, the V gene TRBV29-1; D perhaps matches TRBD2 (5 bases). Trimming removed 1 base from V and 3 bases from J, with 19 bases in between. CDR1 is SQVTM, CDR2 ANQGSEA, per germline. CDR3 size: 16 residues.

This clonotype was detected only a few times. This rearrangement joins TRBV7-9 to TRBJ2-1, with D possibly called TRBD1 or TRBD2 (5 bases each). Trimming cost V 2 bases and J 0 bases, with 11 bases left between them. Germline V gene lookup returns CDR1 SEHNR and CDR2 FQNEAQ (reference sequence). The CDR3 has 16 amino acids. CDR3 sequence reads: CASSLWAGTSYNEQFF. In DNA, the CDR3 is TGTGCCAGCAGCTTATGGGCAGGGACCTCCTACAATGAGCAGTTCTTC.

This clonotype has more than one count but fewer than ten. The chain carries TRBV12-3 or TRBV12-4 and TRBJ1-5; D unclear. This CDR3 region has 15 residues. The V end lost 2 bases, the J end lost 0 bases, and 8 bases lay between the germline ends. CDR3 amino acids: CASSLKGNSNQPQHF. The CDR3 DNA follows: TGTGCCAGCAGTTTAAAGGGTAATAGCAATCAGCCCCAGCATTTT.

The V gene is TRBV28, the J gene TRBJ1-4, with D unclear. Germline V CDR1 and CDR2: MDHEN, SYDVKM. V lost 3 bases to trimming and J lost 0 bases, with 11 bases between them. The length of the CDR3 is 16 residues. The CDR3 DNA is TGTGCCAGCAGTTTTCTTATGGGTGCAACTAATGAAAAACTGTTTTTT. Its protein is CASSFLMGATNEKLFF. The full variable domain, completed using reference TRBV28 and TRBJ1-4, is DVKVTQSSRYLVKRTGEKVFLECVQDMDHENMFWYRQDPGLGLRLIYFSYDVKMKEKGDIPEGYSVSREKKERFSLILESASTNQTSMYLCASSFLMGATNEKLFFGSGTQLSVL.

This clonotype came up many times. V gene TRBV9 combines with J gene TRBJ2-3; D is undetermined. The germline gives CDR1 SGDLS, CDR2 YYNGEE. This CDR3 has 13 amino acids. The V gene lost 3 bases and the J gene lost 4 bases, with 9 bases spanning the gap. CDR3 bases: TGTGCCAGCAGCGCGGGTTTCGCAGATACGCAGTATTTT. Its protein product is CASSAGFADTQYF.

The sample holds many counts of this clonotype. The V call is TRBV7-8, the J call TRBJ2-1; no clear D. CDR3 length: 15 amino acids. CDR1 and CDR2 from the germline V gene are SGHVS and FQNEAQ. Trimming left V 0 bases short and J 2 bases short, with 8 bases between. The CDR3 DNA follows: TGTGCCAGCAGCTTAGCCCGGGCCGCCTACAATGAGCAGTTCTTC. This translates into CASSLARAAYNEQFF. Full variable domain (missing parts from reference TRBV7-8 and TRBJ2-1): GAGVSQSPRYKVAKRGQDVALRCDPISGHVSLFWYQQALGQGPEFLTYFQNEAQLDKSGLPSDRFFAERPEGSVSTLKIQRTQQEDSAVYLCASSLARAAYNEQFFGPGTRLTVL.

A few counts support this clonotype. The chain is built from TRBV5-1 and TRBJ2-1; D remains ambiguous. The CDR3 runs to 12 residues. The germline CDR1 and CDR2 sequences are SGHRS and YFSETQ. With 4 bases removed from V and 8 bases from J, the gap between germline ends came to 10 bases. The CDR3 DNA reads TGCGCCAGCAGCCCACATGGGGATGAGCAGTTCTTC. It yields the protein CASSPHGDEQFF.

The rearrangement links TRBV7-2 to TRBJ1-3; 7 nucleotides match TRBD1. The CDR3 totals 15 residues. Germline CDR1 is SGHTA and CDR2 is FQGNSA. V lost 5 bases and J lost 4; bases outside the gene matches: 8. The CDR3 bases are TGTGCCAGCAGCCGTATACCGGGACAGGGAAACACCATATATTTT. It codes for CASSRIPGQGNTIYF.

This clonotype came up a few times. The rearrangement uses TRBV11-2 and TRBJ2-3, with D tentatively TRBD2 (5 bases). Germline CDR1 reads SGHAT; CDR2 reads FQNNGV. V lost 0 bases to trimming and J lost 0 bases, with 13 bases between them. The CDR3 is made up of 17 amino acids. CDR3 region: CASSLDGRGGSTDTQYF. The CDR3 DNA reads TGTGCCAGCAGCTTAGATGGCCGCGGAGGTAGCACAGATACGCAGTATTTT.

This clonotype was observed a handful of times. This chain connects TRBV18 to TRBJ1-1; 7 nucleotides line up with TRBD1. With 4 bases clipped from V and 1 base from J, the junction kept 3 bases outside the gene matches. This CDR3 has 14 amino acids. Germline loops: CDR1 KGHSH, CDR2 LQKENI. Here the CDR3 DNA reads TGTGCCAGCTCACGCGGGACAGAGAACACTGAAGCTTTCTTT. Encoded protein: CASSRGTENTEAFF.

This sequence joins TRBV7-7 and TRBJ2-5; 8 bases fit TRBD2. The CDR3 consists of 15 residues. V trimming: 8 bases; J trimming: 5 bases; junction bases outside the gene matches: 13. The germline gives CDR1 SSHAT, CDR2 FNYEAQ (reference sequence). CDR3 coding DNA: TGTGCCAGCGGCGAAGCCGGGAGGGCCGGGGAGACCCAGTACTTC. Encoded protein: CASGEAGRAGETQYF.

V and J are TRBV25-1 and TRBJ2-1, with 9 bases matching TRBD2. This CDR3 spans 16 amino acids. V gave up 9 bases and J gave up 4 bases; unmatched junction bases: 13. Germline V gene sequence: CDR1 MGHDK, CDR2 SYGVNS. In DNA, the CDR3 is TGTGCCAGTGCGGGGGGGCATTCTCTTTCTTACAATGAGCAGTTCTTC. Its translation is CASAGGHSLSYNEQFF.

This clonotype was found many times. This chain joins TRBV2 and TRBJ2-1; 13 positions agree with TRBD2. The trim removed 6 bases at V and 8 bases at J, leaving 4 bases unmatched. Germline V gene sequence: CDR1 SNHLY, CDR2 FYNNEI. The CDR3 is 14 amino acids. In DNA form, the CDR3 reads TGTGCCAGCAGGGGACTAGCGGGATGGGATGAGCAGTTCTTC. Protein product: CASRGLAGWDEQFF.

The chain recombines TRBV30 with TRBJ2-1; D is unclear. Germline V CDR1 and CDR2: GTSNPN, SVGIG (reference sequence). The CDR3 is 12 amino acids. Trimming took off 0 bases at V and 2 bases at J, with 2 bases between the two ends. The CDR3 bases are TGTGCCTGGAGTGTACCCTACAATGAGCAGTTCTTC. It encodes CAWSVPYNEQFF.

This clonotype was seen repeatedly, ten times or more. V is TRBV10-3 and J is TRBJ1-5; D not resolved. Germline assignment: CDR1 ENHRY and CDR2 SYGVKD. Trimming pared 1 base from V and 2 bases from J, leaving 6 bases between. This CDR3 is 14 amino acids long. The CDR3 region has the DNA TGTGCCATCAGTGAGTATGTGGGCAATCAGCCCCAGCATTTT. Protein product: CAISEYVGNQPQHF.

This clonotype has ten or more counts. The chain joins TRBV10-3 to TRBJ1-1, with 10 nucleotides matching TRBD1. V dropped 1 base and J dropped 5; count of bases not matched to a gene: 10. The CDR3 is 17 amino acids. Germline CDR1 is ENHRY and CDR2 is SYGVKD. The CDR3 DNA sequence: TGTGCCATCAGTGAGTTCCCGGGACAGGGGCGGGGGACTGAAGCTTTCTTT. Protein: CAISEFPGQGRGTEAFF.

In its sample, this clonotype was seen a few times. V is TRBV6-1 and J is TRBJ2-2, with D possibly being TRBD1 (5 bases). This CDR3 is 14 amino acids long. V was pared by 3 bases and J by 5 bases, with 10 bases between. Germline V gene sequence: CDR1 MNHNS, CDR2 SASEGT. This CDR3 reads CASSDRARTGELFF. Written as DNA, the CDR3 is TGTGCCAGCAGTGACAGGGCCAGAACCGGGGAGCTGTTTTTT.

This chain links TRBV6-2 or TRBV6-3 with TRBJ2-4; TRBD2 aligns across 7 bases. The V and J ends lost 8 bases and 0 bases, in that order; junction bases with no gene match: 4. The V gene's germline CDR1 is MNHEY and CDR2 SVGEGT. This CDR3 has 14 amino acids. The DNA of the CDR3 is TGTGCCAGCTCGCGGGAGATAGCCAAAAACATTCAGTACTTC. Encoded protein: CASSREIAKNIQYF.

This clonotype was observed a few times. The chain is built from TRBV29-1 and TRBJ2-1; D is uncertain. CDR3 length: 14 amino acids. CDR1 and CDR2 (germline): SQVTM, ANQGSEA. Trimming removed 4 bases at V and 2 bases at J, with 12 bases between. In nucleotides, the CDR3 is TGCAGCGTTGTACCACAGCACACCTACAATGAGCAGTTCTTC. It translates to CSVVPQHTYNEQFF.

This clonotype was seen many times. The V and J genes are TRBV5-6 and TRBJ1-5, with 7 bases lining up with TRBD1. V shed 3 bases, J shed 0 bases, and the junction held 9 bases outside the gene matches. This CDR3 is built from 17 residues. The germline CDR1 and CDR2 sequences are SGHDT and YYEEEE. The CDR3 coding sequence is TGTGCCAGCAGCTACAACAGGGGAGGGAATAGCAATCAGCCCCAGCATTTT. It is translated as CASSYNRGGNSNQPQHF.

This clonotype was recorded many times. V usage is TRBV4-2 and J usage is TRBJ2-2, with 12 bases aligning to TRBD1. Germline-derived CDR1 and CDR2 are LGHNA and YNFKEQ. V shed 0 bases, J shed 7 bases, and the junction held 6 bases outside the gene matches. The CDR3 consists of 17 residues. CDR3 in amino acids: CASSQDTGQGAFGELFF. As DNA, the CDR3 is TGTGCCAGCAGCCAAGATACGGGACAGGGGGCTTTCGGGGAGCTGTTTTTT.

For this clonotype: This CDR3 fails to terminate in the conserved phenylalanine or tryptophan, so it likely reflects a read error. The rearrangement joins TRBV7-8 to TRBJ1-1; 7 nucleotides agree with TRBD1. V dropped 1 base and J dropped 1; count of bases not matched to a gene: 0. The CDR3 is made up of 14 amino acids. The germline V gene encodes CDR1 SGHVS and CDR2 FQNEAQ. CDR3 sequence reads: CASSLGDRNTEAFY. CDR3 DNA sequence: TGTGCCAGCAGCTTAGGGGACAGGAACACTGAAGCTTTCTAT.

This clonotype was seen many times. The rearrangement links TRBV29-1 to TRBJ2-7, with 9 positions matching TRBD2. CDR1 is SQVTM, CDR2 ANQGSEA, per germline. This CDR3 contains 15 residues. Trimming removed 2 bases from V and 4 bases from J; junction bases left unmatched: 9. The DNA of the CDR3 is TGCAGCGTTGAAATCTTTAGCGGGAGTTGGTACGAGCAGTACGTC. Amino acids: CSVEIFSGSWYEQYV.

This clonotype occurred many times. The CDR3 DNA follows: TGCAGTGCTAGAGACGGGAGGGCCAGGAATGAGCAGTTCTTC. It yields the protein CSARDGRARNEQFF. The chain has TRBV20-1 and TRBJ2-1, with TRBD2 matching 8 bases. This CDR3 has 14 amino acids. Germline V gene lookup returns CDR1 DFQATT and CDR2 SNEGSKA (reference sequence). J lost 7 bases, V lost 0 bases, and 5 bases had no gene match.

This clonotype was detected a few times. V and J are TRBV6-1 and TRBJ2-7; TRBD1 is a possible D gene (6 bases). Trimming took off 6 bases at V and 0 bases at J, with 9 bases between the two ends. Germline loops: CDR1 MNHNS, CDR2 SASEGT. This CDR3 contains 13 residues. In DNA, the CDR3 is TGTGCCAGCAGAACAGGGAGCTCCTACGAGCAGTACGTC. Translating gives CASRTGSSYEQYV.

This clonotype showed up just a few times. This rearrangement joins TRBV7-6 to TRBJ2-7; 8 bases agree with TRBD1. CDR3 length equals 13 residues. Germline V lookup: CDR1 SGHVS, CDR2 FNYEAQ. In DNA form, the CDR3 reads TGTGCCAGCAGCTTAGGGTCGGGACAGGTGCAACACGTC. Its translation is CASSLGSGQVQHV.

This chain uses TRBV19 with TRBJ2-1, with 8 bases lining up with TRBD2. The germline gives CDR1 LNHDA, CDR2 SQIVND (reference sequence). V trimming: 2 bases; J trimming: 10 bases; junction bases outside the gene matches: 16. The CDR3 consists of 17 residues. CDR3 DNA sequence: TGTGCCAGTAGTATAAGGCCAGGCCTAGCGGGCCAGAGGGAGCAGTTCTTC. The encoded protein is CASSIRPGLAGQREQFF.